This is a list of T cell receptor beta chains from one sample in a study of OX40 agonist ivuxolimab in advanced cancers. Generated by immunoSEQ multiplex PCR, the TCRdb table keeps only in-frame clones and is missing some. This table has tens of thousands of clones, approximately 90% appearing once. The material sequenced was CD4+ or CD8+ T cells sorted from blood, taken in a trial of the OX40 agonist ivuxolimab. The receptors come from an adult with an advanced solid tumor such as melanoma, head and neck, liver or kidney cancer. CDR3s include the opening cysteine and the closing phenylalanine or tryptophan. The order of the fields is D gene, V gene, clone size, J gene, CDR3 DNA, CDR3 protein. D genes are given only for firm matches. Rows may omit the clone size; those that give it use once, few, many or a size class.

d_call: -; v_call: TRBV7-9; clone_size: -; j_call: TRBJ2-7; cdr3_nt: TGTGCCAGCAGCCCGGACACAGCCTACGAGCAGTACTTC; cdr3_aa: CASSPDTAYEQYF
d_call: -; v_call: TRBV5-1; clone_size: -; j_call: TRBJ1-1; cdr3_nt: TGCGCCAGCAGCTTGATGGGTTTGGGGGCAGGCACTGAAGCTTTCTTT; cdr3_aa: CASSLMGLGAGTEAFF
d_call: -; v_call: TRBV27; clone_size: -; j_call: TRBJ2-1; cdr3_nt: TGTGCCAGCAGCGCCTCGGGATCCCACAATGAGCAGTTCTTC; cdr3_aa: CASSASGSHNEQFF
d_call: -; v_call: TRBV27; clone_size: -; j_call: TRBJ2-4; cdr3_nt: TGTGCCAGCAGTCGACAGGGGAGGGGAAACATTCAGTACTTC; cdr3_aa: CASSRQGRGNIQYF
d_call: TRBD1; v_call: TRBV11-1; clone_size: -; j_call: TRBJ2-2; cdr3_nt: TGTGCCAGCAGCTTAAGACAGGGTTTGAACACCGGGGAGCTGTTTTTT; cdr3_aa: CASSLRQGLNTGELFF
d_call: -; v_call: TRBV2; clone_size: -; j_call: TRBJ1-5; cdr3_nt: TGTGCCAGCAGCCCTTTGAAGGGGATCGGTCAGCCCCAGCATTTT; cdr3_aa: CASSPLKGIGQPQHF
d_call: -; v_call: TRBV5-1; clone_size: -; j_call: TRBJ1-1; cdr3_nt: TGCGCCAGCAGCTTGGCCGATCTACCCATCCCCGGGAACACTGAAGCTTTCTTT; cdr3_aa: CASSLADLPIPGNTEAFF
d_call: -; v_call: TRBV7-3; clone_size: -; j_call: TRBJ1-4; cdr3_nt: TGTGCCAGCAGCGCATCAGGGGTCACCCGGAGGAAACTGTTTTTT; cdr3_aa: CASSASGVTRRKLFF
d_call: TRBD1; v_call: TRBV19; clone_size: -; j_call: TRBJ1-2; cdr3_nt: TGTGCCAGTAGTATAGTGGGACAGGAACCCTATGGCTACACCTTC; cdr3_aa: CASSIVGQEPYGYTF
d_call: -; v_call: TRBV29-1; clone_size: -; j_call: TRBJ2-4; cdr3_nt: TGCAGCGTTGTACAGGGATCGGGCATTCAGTACTTC; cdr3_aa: CSVVQGSGIQYF
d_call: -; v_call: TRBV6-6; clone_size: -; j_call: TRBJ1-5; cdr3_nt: TGTGCCAGCAGTCTTGAAACAGGGAGTCGACAGCCCCAGCATTTT; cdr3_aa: CASSLETGSRQPQHF
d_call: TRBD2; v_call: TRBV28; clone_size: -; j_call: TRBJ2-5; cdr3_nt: TGTGCCAGCAGTTTTTTGCGGACTCCAGACCGGACTAGCGGGGGGCAAGAGACCCAGTACTTC; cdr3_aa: CASSFLRTPDRTSGGQETQYF
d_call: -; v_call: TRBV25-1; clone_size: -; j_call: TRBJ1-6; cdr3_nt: TGTGCCAGCAGGACAGCTAATAATTCACCCCTCCACTTT; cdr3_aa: CASRTANNSPLHF
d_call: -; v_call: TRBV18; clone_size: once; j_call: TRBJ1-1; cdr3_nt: TGTGCCAGCTCATCTGACGGGGCCATCACTGAAGCTTTCTTT; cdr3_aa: CASSSDGAITEAFF
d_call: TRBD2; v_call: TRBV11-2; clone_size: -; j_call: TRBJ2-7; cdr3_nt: TGTGCCAGCAGCTTAGATCTAGCGGGAGGTCTAAGCTCCTACGAGCAGTACTTC; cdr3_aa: CASSLDLAGGLSSYEQYF
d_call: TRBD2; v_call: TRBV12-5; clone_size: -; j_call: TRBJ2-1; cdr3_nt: TGTGCTAGTGGCTCTGGACTAGCATACCCTTACAATGAGCAGTTCTTC; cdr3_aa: CASGSGLAYPYNEQFF
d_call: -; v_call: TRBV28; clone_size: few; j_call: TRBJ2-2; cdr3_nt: TGTGCCAGCACCTCCTTGGGTCGGCCCTCGAACACCGGGGAGCTGTTTTTT; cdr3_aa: CASTSLGRPSNTGELFF
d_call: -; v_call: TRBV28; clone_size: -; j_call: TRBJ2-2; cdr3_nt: TGTGCCAGCAGTTTGATGCCAGAAAACACCGGGGAGCTGTTTTTT; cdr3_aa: CASSLMPENTGELFF
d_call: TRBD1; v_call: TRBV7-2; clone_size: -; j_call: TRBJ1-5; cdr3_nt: TGTGCCAGCAGCGGACAGGTTAGCAATCAGCCCCAGCATTTT; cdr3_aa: CASSGQVSNQPQHF
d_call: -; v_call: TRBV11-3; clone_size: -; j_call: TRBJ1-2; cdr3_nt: TGTGCCAGCAGCTTATTAGGGGATGGCTACACCTTC; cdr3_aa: CASSLLGDGYTF
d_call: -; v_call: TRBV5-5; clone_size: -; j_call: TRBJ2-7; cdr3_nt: TGTGCCAGCAGCTTGGCGGGACTCCTTGCCTACGAGCAGTACTTC; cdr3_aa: CASSLAGLLAYEQYF
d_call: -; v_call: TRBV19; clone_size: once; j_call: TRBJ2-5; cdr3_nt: TGTGCTTCCCGGGGGGCAGGCCAAGAGACCCAGTACTTC; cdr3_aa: CASRGAGQETQYF
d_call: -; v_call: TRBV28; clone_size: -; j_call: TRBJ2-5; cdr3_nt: TGTGCCAGCAGTTCCTGGACTAGGGGGACAAAGACCCAGTACTTC; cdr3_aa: CASSSWTRGTKTQYF
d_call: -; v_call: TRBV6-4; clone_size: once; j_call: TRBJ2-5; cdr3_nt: TGTGCCAGCAGCCGAAATCACGGAGAGACCCAGTACTTC; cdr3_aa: CASSRNHGETQYF
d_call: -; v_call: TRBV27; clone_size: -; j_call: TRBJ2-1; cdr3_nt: TGTGCCACCCCAGAGTACAATGAGCAGTTCTTC; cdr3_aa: CATPEYNEQFF
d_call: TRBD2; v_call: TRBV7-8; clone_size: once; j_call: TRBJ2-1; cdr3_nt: TGTGCCAGCAGCCTCGACGCTAGCGGGAGGGTAGATGAGCAGTTCTTC; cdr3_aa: CASSLDASGRVDEQFF
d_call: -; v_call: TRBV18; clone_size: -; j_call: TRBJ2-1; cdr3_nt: TGTGCCAGCTCACCTGACAGTAATGAGCAGTTCTTC; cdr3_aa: CASSPDSNEQFF
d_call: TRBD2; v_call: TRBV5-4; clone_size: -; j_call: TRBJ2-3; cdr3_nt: TGTGCCAGCAGGCAGACTAGCGGGATCACAGATACGCAGTATTTT; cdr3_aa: CASRQTSGITDTQYF
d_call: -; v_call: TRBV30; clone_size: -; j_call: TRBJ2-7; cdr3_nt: TGTGCCTGGAGTGCAGGGGCCCCCTACGAGCAGTACTTC; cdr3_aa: CAWSAGAPYEQYF
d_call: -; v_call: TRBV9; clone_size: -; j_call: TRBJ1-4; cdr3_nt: TGTGCCAGCAGCCCCCACTGGGAGGGTGAAAAACTGTTTTTT; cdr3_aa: CASSPHWEGEKLFF
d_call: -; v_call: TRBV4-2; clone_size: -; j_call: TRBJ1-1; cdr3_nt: TGTGCCAGCAGCCACCCCGTGAAGGCTGGGAGCACTGAAGCTTTCTTT; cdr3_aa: CASSHPVKAGSTEAFF
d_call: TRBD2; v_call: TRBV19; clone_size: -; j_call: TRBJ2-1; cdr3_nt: TGTGCCAGTAGTATGGTGGGACTAGCGGACAATGAGCAGTTCTTC; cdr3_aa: CASSMVGLADNEQFF